This T cell receptor beta chain was retrieved from a study of identical twins. Study conclusions and caveats: Models predicted too little out-of-frame TCR alpha sharing in monozygotic twins. Beta out-of-frame twin sharing showed a weaker excess.

All donors were healthy, and all were Caucasian. A universal primer site was added by template switching, and unique molecular identifiers were carried by the cDNA. TCRdb analysed the 5' RACE reads with MiXCR anew, one entry per CDR3 protein. The data hold some 710,000 distinct CDR3 sequences, with approximately 6.1% observed a single time. CDR3 length: 12 amino acids. CDR1 and CDR2 from the germline V gene are SSHAT and FNYEAQ (reference sequence). Trimming left V 5 bases short and J 5 bases short, with 6 bases between. This clonotype was seen ten or more times. Its antigen remains unknown. The rearrangement joins TRBV7-7 to TRBJ2-2; D not resolved. Sequenced input: naive T cells sorted from blood. The sequence came from a man in his late teens or twenties in good health. CDR3 residues: CASSPLTGELFF. The CDR3, as DNA: TGTGCCAGCAGCCCCCTAACCGGGGAGCTGTTTTTT.